This TCR beta chain came from a study of cytomegalovirus exposure and HLA in healthy donors. As for the study in general: An analysis done earlier identified around 100 million unique TCR beta sequences from about 179 million T cells. Genotyping showed roughly 81% of over 350 donors falling in the Caucasian-associated ancestry cluster.

The length of the CDR3 is 17 residues. J gave up 1 base and V 0 bases, and 6 bases lay outside the gene matches. Germline V gene lookup returns CDR1 SGHRS and CDR2 YFSETQ. For this clone: Its specificity is unknown.

Overall study results and limits: TCR beta V- and J-gene trimming, according to a later analysis, was linked to a missense DCLRE1C variant.

The study ran its PCR with 60 Vbeta and 13 Jbeta primers. TCRdb's copy holds only in-frame clones and misses some; the assay was immunoSEQ multiplex PCR. The sample totals roughly 80,000 clones; its top ten clones hold 0.5% to 0.65%. V usage is TRBV5-1 and J usage is TRBJ2-2; TRBD1 agrees at 7 bases. Material: PBMCs. This TCR came from a man aged 45-65 years in good health and CMV-seronegative. For the CDR3, the DNA is TGCGCCAGCAGCTTGGCGACGGACAGGATGAACACCGGGGAGCTGTTTTTT. It encodes CASSLATDRMNTGELFF.